This record looks at one TCR beta chain sequence and its context. The data stem from a study of T cell changes during pregnancy in multiple sclerosis. Measured with immunoSEQ multiplex PCR; TCRdb has only the in-frame clones, and not every one. This table has 45,000 to 60,000 clones, about 91% appearing once. The CDR3 runs 15 residues. Trimming cost V 3 bases and J 7 bases, with 16 bases left between them. CDR1 LNHDA and CDR2 SQIVND come from the germline V gene (reference sequence). Specimen: peripheral blood, collected after pregnancy. The receptor was derived from a female donor in good health, enrolled as a control in a pregnancy study. This chain uses TRBV19 with TRBJ2-1, with D possibly being TRBD1 (8 bases). In DNA, the CDR3 is TGTGCCAGTAGTATCACCACAGGGGGGGAGAATGAGCAGTTCTTC. This codes for CASSITTGGENEQFF.